The 4 T cell receptor beta chains given below trace back to one sample, sequenced in a study of T cell responses to AZD1222 COVID-19 vaccine. Assay: immunoSEQ multiplex PCR; the TCRdb copy retains only in-frame clones and omits some. This repertoire shows more than 150,000 clones, about 90% found once; its top ten account for approximately 0.5%. The sample consisted of peripheral blood, taken on day 0 of AZD1222 vaccination. These receptors came from an adult in good health.

The genes are TRBV28 and TRBJ1-5, with TRBD1 matching 10 bases. Trimming took 5 bases from V and 7 from J; bases not matched to a gene: 5. Germline CDR1 MDHEN, CDR2 SYDVKM. The CDR3 is 14 amino acids. CDR3 amino acids: CASSGQGDYQPQHF. The DNA for the CDR3 is TGTGCCAGCAGTGGACAGGGGGATTACCAGCCCCAGCATTTT. The full variable domain, completed using reference TRBV28 and TRBJ1-5, is DVKVTQSSRYLVKRTGEKVFLECVQDMDHENMFWYRQDPGLGLRLIYFSYDVKMKEKGDIPEGYSVSREKKERFSLILESASTNQTSMYLCASSGQGDYQPQHFGDGTRLSIL.

The V and J genes are TRBV3-1 (or the pseudogene TRBV3-2) and TRBJ2-1, with TRBD1 matching 8 bases. Trimming cost V 2 bases and J 6 bases; bases outside gene matches: 6. This CDR3 has 15 residues. Germline V gives CDR1 LGHDT, CDR2 YNNKEL (reference sequence). The CDR3 protein is CASSQQQGVINEQFF. The CDR3 DNA reads as TGTGCCAGCAGCCAACAACAGGGGGTAATCAATGAGCAGTTCTTC.

Only one count was recorded for this clone. This chain links TRBV19 with TRBJ1-5; D uncertain. Germline-derived CDR1 and CDR2 are LNHDA and SQIVND (reference sequence). V lost 3 bases and J 5 bases, leaving 11 bases between the germline ends. CDR3 length: 14 amino acids. CDR3: CASSMVGSHQPQHF. CDR3 nucleotide sequence: TGTGCCAGTAGTATGGTGGGGTCCCATCAGCCCCAGCATTTT.

The chain employs TRBV10-1 and TRBJ2-1; the D gene could be TRBD1 or TRBD2 (7 bases each). The CDR3 is 17 residues long. Trimming stripped 4 bases from V and 0 bases from J, with 16 bases between. Per germline, CDR1 WNHNN and CDR2 SYGVQD (reference sequence). In DNA form, the CDR3 reads TGCGCCAGCAGTGTGACAGGGAGGGGGAACTCCTACAATGAGCAGTTCTTC. Protein: CASSVTGRGNSYNEQFF.